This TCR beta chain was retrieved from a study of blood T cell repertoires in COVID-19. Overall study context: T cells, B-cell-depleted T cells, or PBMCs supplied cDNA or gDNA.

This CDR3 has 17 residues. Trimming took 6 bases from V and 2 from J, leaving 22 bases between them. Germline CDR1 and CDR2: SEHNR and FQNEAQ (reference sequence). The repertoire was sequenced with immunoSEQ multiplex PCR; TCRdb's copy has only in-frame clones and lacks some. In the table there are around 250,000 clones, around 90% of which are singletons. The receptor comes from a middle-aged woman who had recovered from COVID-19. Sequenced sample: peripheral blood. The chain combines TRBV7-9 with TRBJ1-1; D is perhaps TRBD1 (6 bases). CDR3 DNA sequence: TGTGCCAGCAGTGTCCGAAAAGGGGGTGGCGGTAACACTGAAGCTTTCTTT. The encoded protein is CASSVRKGGGGNTEAFF.